The clone carrying this T cell receptor (beta chain) was detected ten times or more. Its antigen remains unknown. TCRdb re-analyzed the PCR reads using MiXCR. The data contain 20,000 to 30,000 clones, 15% to 20% of them singletons. Patients underwent thyroid surgery, and none had received any treatment before it. CDR3 length: 15 amino acids. Trimming removed 3 bases from V and 3 bases from J, with 15 bases in between. Germline CDR1 reads GTSNPN; CDR2 reads SVGIG (reference sequence). This record belongs to a study of metastatic and nonmetastatic thyroid tumors. Study overall: Comparison of repertoires was carried out across blood and tumor or nodule tissue from malignant and benign thyroid patients.

General study findings and limits: A significant increase in TCR beta diversity was reportedly seen in malignant thyroid tumors relative to benign nodules, in blood and tumor.

The TCR sequence derives from a male donor with papillary thyroid cancer or a benign thyroid nodule (not recorded which). Some clones in this sample may be carry-over from other donors' samples. The genes are TRBV30 and TRBJ2-1; the D is unclear. Sequenced sample: blood. The CDR3 DNA sequence: TGTGCCTGGAGCGGCGGCGGCGGCAACTACAATGAGCAGTTCTTC. This encodes CAWSGGGGNYNEQFF.